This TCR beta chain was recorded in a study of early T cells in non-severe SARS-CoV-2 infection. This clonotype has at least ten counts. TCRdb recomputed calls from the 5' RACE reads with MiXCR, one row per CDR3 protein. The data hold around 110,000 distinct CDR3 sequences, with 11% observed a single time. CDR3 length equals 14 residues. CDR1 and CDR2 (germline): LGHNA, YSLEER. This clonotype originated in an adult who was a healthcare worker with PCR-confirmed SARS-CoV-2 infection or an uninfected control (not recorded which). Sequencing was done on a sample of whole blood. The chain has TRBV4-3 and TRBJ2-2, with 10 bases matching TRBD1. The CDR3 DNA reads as TGCGCAGCGGGGACAGGGGAAATCACCGGGGAGCTGTTTTTT. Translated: CAAGTGEITGELFF.